Following are 28 T cell receptor beta chains from one sample sequenced in a study of shared clonotypes between healthy human individuals. Data came from immunoSEQ multiplex PCR; TCRdb stores just in-frame clones and leaves some out. This table has around 980,000 clones, about four fifths appearing once. Sequenced: memory CD4+ T cells from PBMCs. Subset noted: CD45RA-negative fraction. These receptors originate from a man younger than 35 in good health. Some clones in this sample may be carry-over from other donors' samples.

The chain joins TRBV4-3 to TRBJ1-1, with TRBD1 matching over 8 bases. J was trimmed by 5 bases and V by 0 bases; bases with no gene match: 2. There are 14 residues in the CDR3. CDR1 and CDR2 from the germline V gene are LGHNA and YSLEER. The CDR3 here is CASSQEYRGTEAFF. The CDR3 nucleotides read TGCGCCAGCAGCCAAGAATACAGGGGGACTGAAGCTTTCTTT.

The chain is built from TRBV7-3 and TRBJ2-6, with D unclear. Germline lookup yields CDR1 SGHTA and CDR2 FQGTGA. The CDR3 contains 17 residues. Trimming removed 1 base from V and 0 bases from J, with 10 bases in between. CDR3 protein: CASSLKAYSSGANVLTF. CDR3 nucleotides: TGTGCCAGCAGCTTAAAAGCTTACAGCTCTGGGGCCAACGTCCTGACTTTC.

This chain joins TRBV7-3 and TRBJ2-2, with TRBD2 matching 7 bases. This CDR3 is 15 amino acids long. After removal of 8 bases from V and 4 bases from J, the junction contained 10 bases not matched to a gene. The germline V gene encodes CDR1 SGHTA and CDR2 FQGTGA. The CDR3 here is CASRRGGSITGELFF. DNA of the CDR3: TGTGCCAGCCGGAGGGGAGGGAGCATCACCGGGGAGCTGTTTTTT.

The chain joins TRBV9 to TRBJ2-2, with unresolved D. V dropped 6 bases and J dropped 5 bases, with 14 bases sitting between them. CDR3 length: 14 residues. The germline gives CDR1 SGDLS, CDR2 YYNGEE. CDR3 loop: CASNIDKATGELFF. The DNA of the CDR3 is TGTGCCAGCAACATCGATAAAGCAACCGGGGAGCTGTTTTTT. The full variable domain, its missing parts supplied by reference TRBV9 and TRBJ2-2, is DSGVTQTPKHLITATGQRVTLRCSPRSGDLSVYWYQQSLDQGLQFLIQYYNGEERAKGNILERFSAQQFPDLHSELNLSSLELGDSALYFCASNIDKATGELFFGEGSRLTVL.

The V and J genes are TRBV18 and TRBJ2-6; either TRBD1 or TRBD2 may fit D (5 bases each). V shed 3 bases and J shed 0 bases, with 18 bases lying between them. In germline, CDR1 is KGHSH, CDR2 LQKENI. The CDR3 length is 19 residues. The CDR3 sequence: CASSPRGRNSSSGANVLTF. Here the CDR3 DNA reads TGTGCCAGCTCACCCCGGGGACGGAATTCGAGCTCTGGGGCCAACGTCCTGACTTTC.

This chain joins TRBV28 and TRBJ2-3; no firm D call. V was cut by 2 bases and J by 4 bases, with 10 bases left in between. This CDR3 contains 14 residues. The germline CDR1 and CDR2 sequences are MDHEN and SYDVKM. The CDR3 here is CASSLDTGADTQYF. In DNA form, the CDR3 reads TGTGCCAGCAGTTTAGATACTGGGGCAGATACGCAGTATTTT.

This clone was picked up a small number of times. The J gene is TRBJ1-1, the V gene TRBV29-1; D call uncertain. Germline V gene lookup returns CDR1 SQVTM and CDR2 ANQGSEA. Between the trimmed V and J ends, which lost 7 bases and 6 bases, there was a span of 15 bases. This CDR3 is built from 12 residues. The CDR3 protein is CSAGRQVAEAFF. In DNA, the CDR3 is TGCAGCGCTGGGCGCCAGGTAGCTGAAGCTTTCTTT.

The V gene is TRBV7-6, the J gene TRBJ2-7, with D hard to call. Trimming pared 2 bases from V and 1 base from J, leaving 15 bases between. Germline CDR1 reads SGHVS; CDR2 reads FNYEAQ. The CDR3 runs 16 residues. The CDR3 loop reads CASSLFSQTPSYEQYF. DNA for the CDR3: TGTGCCAGCAGCTTATTTAGCCAAACTCCGTCCTACGAGCAGTACTTC.

This clone is a singleton in its sample. This sequence joins TRBV18 and TRBJ1-1; D call uncertain. Germline lookup yields CDR1 KGHSH and CDR2 LQKENI. Trimming removed 5 bases at V and 1 base at J, with 14 bases between. The CDR3 is 15 amino acids. The CDR3 protein is CASSDFRAQNTEAFF. The CDR3 coding sequence is TGTGCCAGCTCAGATTTCAGAGCTCAGAACACTGAAGCTTTCTTT.

This chain links TRBV18 with TRBJ2-1, with 9 positions matching TRBD2. CDR1 and CDR2 from the germline V gene are KGHSH and LQKENI. J gave up 8 bases and V 3 bases, and 8 bases lay outside the gene matches. The CDR3 is 15 amino acids. CDR3 sequence: CASSPGASGTDEQFF. The CDR3 DNA sequence: TGTGCCAGCTCACCTGGGGCTAGCGGGACAGATGAGCAGTTCTTC.

CDR3 residues: CASSPPMAGYNEQFF. As DNA, the CDR3 is TGTGCCAGCTCACCACCGATGGCGGGCTACAATGAGCAGTTCTTC. This rearrangement joins TRBV18 to TRBJ2-1; TRBD2 might be the D (5 bases). This CDR3 is 15 amino acids long. Deletions cut 0 bases from V and 3 bases from J, with 9 bases between. CDR1 is KGHSH, CDR2 LQKENI, per germline.

This chain joins TRBV30 and TRBJ2-6; D not certain. CDR3 size: 15 residues. CDR1 and CDR2 (germline): GTSNPN, SVGIG (reference sequence). The V end lost 0 bases, the J end lost 1 base, and 7 bases lay between the germline ends. CDR3 nucleotides: TGTGCCTGGAGTGTATTCGCGTCTGGGGCCAACGTCCTGACTTTC. Protein: CAWSVFASGANVLTF.

Remarks on this clone: The same CDR3 can be traced to other DNA sequences in this sample. The rearrangement joins TRBV9 to TRBJ2-7, with 8 positions matching TRBD1. The CDR3 runs 14 residues. Germline assignment: CDR1 SGDLS and CDR2 YYNGEE. With 1 base clipped from V and 3 bases from J, the junction kept 3 bases outside the gene matches. DNA for the CDR3: TGTGCCAGCAGCGTACAGGGGGCTGGCTACGAGCAGTACTTC. Residues: CASSVQGAGYEQYF.

This clone was detected only a few times. This chain connects TRBV7-2 to TRBJ1-5; no firm D call. Trimming took off 5 bases at V and 0 bases at J, with 8 bases between the two ends. The CDR3 consists of 14 residues. CDR1 SGHTA and CDR2 FQGNSA come from the germline V gene. The CDR3 DNA is TGTGCCAGCAGCCTCCACGGTAGCAATCAGCCCCAGCATTTT. Translated, it gives CASSLHGSNQPQHF.

This chain joins TRBV6-1 and TRBJ2-3; no firm D call. Looked up from germline, CDR1 is MNHNS and CDR2 is SASEGT. V was cut by 8 bases and J by 0 bases, with 15 bases left in between. This CDR3 comprises 15 residues. In DNA, the CDR3 is TGTGCCAGCTTGTTACCCCTGAGTAGCACAGATACGCAGTATTTT. Translated: CASLLPLSSTDTQYF.

This chain uses TRBV25-1 with TRBJ2-1; 10 bases are a match to TRBD1. The germline gives CDR1 MGHDK, CDR2 SYGVNS. V lost 4 bases to trimming and J lost 7 bases; unmatched junction nucleotides: 4. This CDR3 comprises 14 residues. CDR3 sequence: CASSVGTGVNEQFF. CDR3 DNA: TGTGCCAGCAGTGTAGGGACAGGGGTGAATGAGCAGTTCTTC.

This clone was detected a few times. The gene calls are TRBV25-1 and TRBJ1-5; maybe TRBD1 (5 bases). Germline values: CDR1 MGHDK, CDR2 SYGVNS. The CDR3 has 17 amino acids. V dropped 2 bases and J dropped 2 bases, with 16 bases sitting between them. The CDR3 protein is CASSEGAGRGGNQPQHF. The CDR3 DNA sequence: TGTGCCAGCAGTGAAGGAGCAGGTAGGGGAGGCAATCAGCCCCAGCATTTT.

This clone was counted a single time. The V and J genes are TRBV18 and TRBJ1-4; D is possibly TRBD1 (5 bases). V lost 3 bases to trimming and J lost 7 bases, with 12 bases between them. Germline-derived CDR1 and CDR2 are KGHSH and LQKENI. The CDR3 is 14 amino acids. CDR3 nucleotides: TGTGCCAGCTCACCCGGCCTCGGGGGTGAAAAACTGTTTTTT. Translated, it gives CASSPGLGGEKLFF.

Note on this clone: This may be a read error, as it is one base from a much larger clone. This rearrangement joins TRBV2 to TRBJ1-1, with D hard to call. This CDR3 is built from 12 residues. Germline CDR1 reads SNHLY; CDR2 reads FYNNEI. V was cut by 3 bases and J by 1 base, with 3 bases left in between. In nucleotides, the CDR3 is TGTGCCAGCAGTGATTCGAACACTGAAGCTTTCTTT. Translated: CASSDSNTEAFF.

On this clone: This sample includes further DNA sequences coding for the same CDR3. The genes are TRBV6-6 and TRBJ2-3; D remains unclear. V was pared by 6 bases and J by 1 base, with 8 bases between. The germline V gene has CDR1 MNHNY and CDR2 SVGAGI (reference sequence). The CDR3 has 13 residues. DNA of the CDR3: TGTGCCAGCAGCCCCCCGGGCACAGATACGCAGTATTTT. Its translation is CASSPPGTDTQYF.

The genes are TRBV6-5 and TRBJ1-1; a possible D gene is TRBD1 (5 bases). V shed 4 bases and J shed 0 bases, with 15 bases lying between them. The CDR3 loop spans 16 amino acids. The germline V gene has CDR1 MNHEY and CDR2 SVGAGI. The CDR3 here is CASSLGLGGMNTEAFF. CDR3 nucleotide sequence: TGTGCCAGCAGTTTGGGTTTGGGGGGAATGAACACTGAAGCTTTCTTT.

This clone came up many times. V is TRBV6-5 and J is TRBJ2-7; 8 bases agree with TRBD2. The V gene's germline CDR1 is MNHEY and CDR2 SVGAGI. The CDR3 totals 15 residues. The junction had 9 bases not matched to a gene; V was cut back by 4 bases and J by 4 bases. The CDR3 DNA follows: TGTGCCAGCAGTTCAAATCCGGGACTAGGGTACGAGCAGTACTTC. Residues: CASSSNPGLGYEQYF.

This clone appeared once. The rearrangement joins TRBV5-4 to TRBJ1-4; 8 bases fit TRBD1. CDR3 length equals 17 residues. Germline V gene data show CDR1 as SGHNT and CDR2 as YYREEE (reference sequence). After removal of 1 base from V and 8 bases from J, the junction contained 13 bases not matched to a gene. The CDR3 DNA reads as TGTGCCAGCAGCTTGCGGCAGGGGGCCGAGCTTGGAGAAAAACTGTTTTTT. This codes for CASSLRQGAELGEKLFF. The entire variable domain, with the rest obtained from reference TRBV5-4 and TRBJ1-4, is as follows: ETGVTQSPTHLIKTRGQQVTLRCSSQSGHNTVSWYQQALGQGPQFIFQYYREEENGRGNFPPRFSGLQFPNYSSELNVNALELDDSALYLCASSLRQGAELGEKLFFGSGTQLSVL.

The chain combines TRBV2 with TRBJ2-3; 9 bases align to TRBD2. Per the germline V gene, CDR1 is SNHLY and CDR2 is FYNNEI. The CDR3 has 14 residues. The V segment lost 3 bases and the J segment 6 bases; nucleotides outside the gene matches: 4. The CDR3 DNA follows: TGTGCCAGCAGTGAGCGGGAGGGTAGCGATACGCAGTATTTT. Protein: CASSEREGSDTQYF.

The V gene is TRBV28, the J gene TRBJ2-2, with D possibly called TRBD1 or TRBD2 (5 bases each). Trimming removed 7 bases from V and 4 bases from J, with 16 bases in between. The germline gives CDR1 MDHEN, CDR2 SYDVKM. The CDR3 consists of 15 residues. The CDR3 nucleotides are TGTGCCAGCAAAACCCCAGGGCGGGCCACCGGGGAGCTGTTTTTT. Encoded protein: CASKTPGRATGELFF.

The chain recombines TRBV5-1 with TRBJ2-3; 8 bases agree with TRBD1. The germline CDR1 and CDR2 sequences are SGHRS and YFSETQ. The CDR3 consists of 16 residues. The J segment lost 4 bases and the V segment lost 3 bases, leaving 10 bases of the junction unmatched. The CDR3 is CASSSAGIQGADTQYF. The CDR3 nucleotides are TGCGCCAGCAGCTCCGCGGGGATACAGGGGGCAGATACGCAGTATTTT.

This chain connects TRBV5-1 to TRBJ2-2; 10 nucleotides align to TRBD2. V shed 4 bases and J 5 bases; nucleotides not matched to a gene: 8. The germline gives CDR1 SGHRS, CDR2 YFSETQ. The CDR3 is made up of 16 amino acids. In nucleotides, the CDR3 is TGCGCCAGCAGCCCGAGGTCAGCGGGAGGGACCGGGGAGCTGTTTTTT. Translated: CASSPRSAGGTGELFF.

As to this clone: The identical CDR3 is also encoded by other nucleotide sequences in the sample. This rearrangement joins TRBV7-9 to TRBJ2-2; D call uncertain. The length of the CDR3 is 14 residues. V lost 0 bases to trimming and J lost 5 bases, with 7 bases between them. Germline V gene lookup returns CDR1 SEHNR and CDR2 FQNEAQ (reference sequence). CDR3 nucleotide sequence: TGTGCCAGCAGCTTAGCGGGCGCTACCGGGGAGCTGTTTTTT. Translating it yields CASSLAGATGELFF. The whole variable domain, filled in from reference TRBV7-9 and TRBJ2-2, reads DTGVSQNPRHKITKRGQNVTFRCDPISEHNRLYWYRQTLGQGPEFLTYFQNEAQLEKSRLLSDRFSAERPKGSFSTLEIQRTEQGDSAMYLCASSLAGATGELFFGEGSRLTVL.